This is a list of T cell receptor beta chains from one sample in a study of blood T cell dynamics during melanoma immunotherapy. This table comes from immunoSEQ multiplex PCR, and its TCRdb copy is limited to in-frame clones, with some not included. The table lists under 15,000 clones, about 82% of them singletons. Source: blood, taken from a patient treated with checkpoint blockade. The receptors here all came from a human donor with melanoma. Both conserved end residues are part of each CDR3. The D gene is left open where the match is weak. A clone size is listed for some rows: how often the clone was seen (once, few, many), or a class if it is expanded.

TRBD1,TRBJ1-1,TRBV18,NA,CASSNRGAEAFF,TGTGCCAGCTCAAACAGGGGAGCTGAAGCTTTCTTT
NA,TRBJ2-1,TRBV27,NA,CASSPTGYNEQFF,TGTGCCAGCAGTCCCACAGGGTACAATGAGCAGTTCTTC
NA,TRBJ2-3,TRBV19,NA,CASSTNLASGSDTQYF,TGTGCCAGTAGTACCAACTTGGCGTCTGGCTCAGATACGCAGTATTTT
NA,TRBJ1-2,TRBV7-2,NA,CASSLEPSNYGYTF,TGTGCCAGCAGCTTAGAGCCAAGCAACTATGGCTACACCTTC
TRBD1,TRBJ1-2,TRBV2,NA,CASRQGANYGYTF,TGTGCCAGCAGACAGGGGGCTAACTATGGCTACACCTTC
NA,TRBJ1-1,TRBV10-2,NA,CASSSYGNTEAFF,TGCGCCAGCAGCAGCTATGGGAACACTGAAGCTTTCTTT
TRBD1,TRBJ1-1,TRBV6-1,NA,CASSGQGSGTEAFF,TGTGCCAGCAGTGGACAGGGATCAGGCACTGAAGCTTTCTTT
NA,TRBJ1-1,TRBV4-2,NA,CASSKGGSNTEAFF,TGTGCCAGCAGCAAAGGGGGGTCGAACACTGAAGCTTTCTTT
TRBD2,TRBJ2-7,TRBV5-5,few,CASSLAPSGRGAF,TGTGCCAGCAGCTTGGCACCTAGCGGGAGGGGGGCCTTC
TRBD2,TRBJ2-1,TRBV27,NA,CASSYTGTSGSRSPYNEQFF,TGTGCCAGCAGTTACACCGGGACTAGCGGGAGTAGGTCCCCCTACAATGAGCAGTTCTTC
TRBD1,TRBJ2-7,TRBV5-5,NA,CASSPGQGDYEQYF,TGTGCCAGCAGCCCGGGACAGGGGGACTACGAGCAGTACTTC
TRBD1,TRBJ1-6,TRBV7-2,NA,CASSRNVGTGLSPLHF,TGTGCCAGCAGCCGAAACGTGGGGACAGGGCTATCACCCCTCCACTTT
NA,TRBJ2-3,TRBV9,NA,CASSFSGPGTDTQYF,TGTGCCAGCAGCTTCTCCGGGCCGGGCACAGATACGCAGTATTTT
NA,TRBJ2-3,TRBV7-9,NA,CASSLAVEGHRTDTQYF,TGTGCCAGCAGCTTAGCGGTGGAGGGACACCGCACAGATACGCAGTATTTT
NA,TRBJ2-1,TRBV19,NA,CASSIVGTSGNEQFF,TGTGCCAGTAGTATAGTCGGGACGTCCGGGAATGAGCAGTTCTTC
NA,TRBJ1-2,TRBV5-6,NA,CASGSGRNYGYTF,TGTGCCAGCGGTTCGGGCAGAAACTATGGCTACACCTTC
NA,TRBJ2-2,TRBV4-2,NA,CASSQSTGELFF,TGTGCCAGCAGCCAGAGCACCGGGGAGCTGTTTTTT
TRBD1,TRBJ1-1,TRBV9,NA,CASSAFVDRGETEAFF,TGTGCCAGCAGCGCCTTTGTTGACAGGGGAGAGACTGAAGCTTTCTTT
NA,TRBJ1-2,TRBV19,NA,CASSVSGIYGYTF,TGTGCCAGTAGTGTCTCCGGGATCTATGGCTACACCTTC
NA,TRBJ2-7,TRBV21-1,NA,CASSTGRSSYEQYF,TGTGCCAGCAGCACGGGACGGAGCTCCTACGAGCAGTACTTC
TRBD1,TRBJ2-1,TRBV15,NA,CATSRRTGGYNEQFF,TGTGCCACCAGCAGACGGACAGGGGGTTACAATGAGCAGTTCTTC
TRBD2,TRBJ2-1,TRBV2,NA,CAGARGLGRRDEQFF,TGTGCCGGAGCCCGGGGACTAGGCCGTCGGGATGAGCAGTTCTTC
NA,TRBJ1-1,TRBV18,NA,CASSPSENTEAFF,TGTGCCAGCTCACCATCAGAGAACACTGAAGCTTTCTTT
TRBD1,TRBJ1-4,TRBV7-2,NA,CASTPGTGVEKLFF,TGTGCCAGCACACCGGGGACAGGGGTAGAAAAACTGTTTTTT
NA,TRBJ1-2,TRBV4-1,NA,CASRHPVRRHGYTF,TGCGCCAGCAGACACCCGGTCAGGAGACACGGCTACACCTTC
NA,TRBJ1-1,TRBV5-1,NA,CASSPGGEDTEAFF,TGCGCCAGCAGCCCCGGTGGGGAGGACACTGAAGCTTTCTTT
TRBD2,TRBJ2-1,TRBV7-2,NA,CASSLAYSGTSGGNEQFF,TGTGCCAGCAGCTTAGCTTATTCCGGGACTAGCGGGGGCAATGAGCAGTTCTTC
NA,TRBJ2-2,TRBV25-1,once,CASSDCFQGLAGELFF,TGTGCCAGCAGTGATTGTTTTCAGGGGTTGGCCGGGGAGCTGTTTTTT
NA,TRBJ1-1,TRBV30,NA,CAWRGNAEAFF,TGTGCCTGGAGAGGGAACGCTGAAGCTTTCTTT
NA,TRBJ2-5,TRBV2,once,CASSYSTETQYF,TGTGCCAGCAGTTATTCAACAGAGACCCAGTACTTC
TRBD1,TRBJ2-7,TRBV6-1,NA,CASRPGQTFYEQYF,TGTGCCAGCAGACCGGGACAGACGTTCTACGAGCAGTACTTC
TRBD2,TRBJ2-5,TRBV6-5,NA,CASSYGTSGRSTQYF,TGTGCCAGCAGTTACGGGACTAGCGGGAGGTCGACCCAGTACTTC
NA,TRBJ1-2,TRBV30,NA,CAWSPLVGYTF,TGTGCCTGGAGCCCTCTAGTTGGCTACACCTTC
NA,TRBJ1-4,TRBV29-1,NA,CSGGVGNEKLFF,TGCAGCGGAGGGGTTGGTAATGAAAAACTGTTTTTT
TRBD2,TRBJ2-7,TRBV28,NA,CASSLMSSGSYEQYF,TGTGCCAGCAGTTTAATGTCTAGCGGGAGCTACGAGCAGTACTTC
NA,TRBJ1-1,TRBV4-1,NA,CASRRDTEAFF,TGCGCCAGCAGGAGAGACACTGAAGCTTTCTTT
NA,TRBJ2-3,TRBV11-1,NA,CASSLVPASTDTQYF,TGTGCCAGCAGCTTAGTTCCCGCTAGCACAGATACGCAGTATTTT
TRBD1,TRBJ2-5,TRBV11-2,NA,CASRTGTGVGAQYF,TGTGCCAGCAGAACCGGGACAGGGGTAGGGGCCCAGTACTTC
TRBD1,TRBJ1-2,TRBV7-9,NA,CASSHTGIIGGPREGYTF,TGTGCCAGCAGCCATACGGGAATAATAGGGGGCCCTCGGGAGGGCTACACCTTC
TRBD1,TRBJ2-1,TRBV9,NA,CASSGYRGRHNEQFF,TGTGCCAGCAGCGGTTACAGGGGGCGGCACAATGAGCAGTTCTTC
TRBD1,TRBJ1-1,TRBV7-6,NA,CASSPRGTGQTNTEAFF,TGTGCCAGCAGCCCTAGGGGTACGGGACAGACGAACACTGAAGCTTTCTTT